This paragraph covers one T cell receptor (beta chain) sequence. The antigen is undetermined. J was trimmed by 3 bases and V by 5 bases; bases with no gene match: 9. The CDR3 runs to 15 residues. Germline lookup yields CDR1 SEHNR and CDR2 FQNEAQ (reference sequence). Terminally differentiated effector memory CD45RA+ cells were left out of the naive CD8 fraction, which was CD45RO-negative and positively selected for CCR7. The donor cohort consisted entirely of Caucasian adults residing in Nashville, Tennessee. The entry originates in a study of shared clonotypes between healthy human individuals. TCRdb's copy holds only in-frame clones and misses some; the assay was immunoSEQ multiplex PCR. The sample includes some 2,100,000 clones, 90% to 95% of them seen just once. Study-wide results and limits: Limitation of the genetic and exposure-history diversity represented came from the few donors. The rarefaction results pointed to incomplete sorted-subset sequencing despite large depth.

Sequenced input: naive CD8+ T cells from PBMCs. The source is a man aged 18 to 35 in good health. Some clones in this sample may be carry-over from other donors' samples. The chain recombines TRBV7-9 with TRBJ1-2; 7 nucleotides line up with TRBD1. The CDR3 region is CASSQVIGQDYGYTF. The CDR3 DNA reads TGTGCCAGCAGCCAAGTGATTGGACAGGACTATGGCTACACCTTC.